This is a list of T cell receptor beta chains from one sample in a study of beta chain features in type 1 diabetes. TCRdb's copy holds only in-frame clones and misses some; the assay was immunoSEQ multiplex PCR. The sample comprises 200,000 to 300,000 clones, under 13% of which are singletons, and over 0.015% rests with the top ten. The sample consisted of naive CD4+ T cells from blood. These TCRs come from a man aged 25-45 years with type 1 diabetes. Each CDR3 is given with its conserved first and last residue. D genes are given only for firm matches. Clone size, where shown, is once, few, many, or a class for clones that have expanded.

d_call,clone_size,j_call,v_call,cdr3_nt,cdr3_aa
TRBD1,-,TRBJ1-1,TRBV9,TGTGCCAGCAGCGAGACAGGGGGAACTGAAGCTTTCTTT,CASSETGGTEAFF
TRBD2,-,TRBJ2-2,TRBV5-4,TGTGCCAGCAGCGCCAGGAGCGGGACGAACACCGGGGAGCTGTTTTTT,CASSARSGTNTGELFF
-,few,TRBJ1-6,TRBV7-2,TGTGCCAGCAGCACCTGGGGGGTGATAGCGGCACCCCTCCACTTT,CASSTWGVIAAPLHF
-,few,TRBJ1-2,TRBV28,TGTGCCTCAAGGCCTGGGGCCACCCACCATGGAGGCTACACCTTC,CASRPGATHHGGYTF
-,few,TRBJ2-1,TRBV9,TGTGCCAGCAGCGTAGGTCCGAATGAGCAGTTCTTC,CASSVGPNEQFF
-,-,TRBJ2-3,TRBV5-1,TGCGCCAGCAGCACGGGATCGGAAGATACGCAGTATTTT,CASSTGSEDTQYF
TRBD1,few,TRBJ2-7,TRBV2,TGTGCCAGCAGTGTTCAGGGGGCAGGGGAGCAGTACTTC,CASSVQGAGEQYF
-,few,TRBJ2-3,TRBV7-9,TGTGCCAGCACCGTAGCCGCAGATACGCAGTATTTT,CASTVAADTQYF
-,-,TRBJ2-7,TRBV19,TGTGCCAGTAGTATGCAGGGCGAGCAGTACTTC,CASSMQGEQYF
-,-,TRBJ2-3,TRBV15,TGTGCCACCAGCAGAGATCTGCGAACGGGGGGCACAGATACGCAGTATTTT,CATSRDLRTGGTDTQYF
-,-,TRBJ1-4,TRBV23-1,TGCGCCAGCAGTACGAACAGGGCAGGGCCTAAGGGGACTAATGAAAAACTGTTTTTT,CASSTNRAGPKGTNEKLFF
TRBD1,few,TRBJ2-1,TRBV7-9,TGTGCCAGCAGCTTAGGTCCTAGGGACAGAAGGAATGAGCAGTTCTTC,CASSLGPRDRRNEQFF
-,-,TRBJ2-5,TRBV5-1,TGCGCCAGCAGCTTGGGGCGGGCACCTTCCCGGGGAGAGACCCAGTACTTC,CASSLGRAPSRGETQYF
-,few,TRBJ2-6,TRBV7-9,TGTGCCAGCGGAGACCCGAGGATGGGGGCCAACGTCCTGACTTTC,CASGDPRMGANVLTF
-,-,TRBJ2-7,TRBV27,TGTGCCAGCAGTGGGGGCCCAGGGTACTCCTACGAGCAGTACTTC,CASSGGPGYSYEQYF
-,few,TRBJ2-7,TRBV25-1,TGTGCCAGCAGTGCGTTAACAGGGTCCAACGAGCAGTACTTC,CASSALTGSNEQYF
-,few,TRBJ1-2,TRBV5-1,TGCGCCAGCAGGGCACAGGGTCGCTCTGGCTACACCTTC,CASRAQGRSGYTF
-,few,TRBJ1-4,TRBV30,TGTGCCTGGAGTGAAACCCGGACCAGGGATGGAGAAAAACTGTTTTTT,CAWSETRTRDGEKLFF
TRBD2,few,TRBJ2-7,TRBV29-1,TGCAGCGTTGCTGGGACCGGGACTAGTGTTGACGAGCAGTACTTC,CSVAGTGTSVDEQYF
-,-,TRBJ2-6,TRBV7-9,TGTGCCAGCAACCAACCCCCGAGGAGGTCCTCCTCTGGGGCCAACGTCCTGACTTTC,CASNQPPRRSSSGANVLTF
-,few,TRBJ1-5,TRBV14,TGTGCCAGCAGCCAGAAACAGGGTAGCAATCAGCCCCAGCATTTT,CASSQKQGSNQPQHF
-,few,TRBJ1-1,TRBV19,TGTGCCAGTAGTTTTGACGGGAGCGGGAACACTGAAGCTTTCTTT,CASSFDGSGNTEAFF
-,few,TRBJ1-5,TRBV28,TGTGCCAGCAGTGATCCGGGGGGCGGCAATCAGCCCCAGCATTTT,CASSDPGGGNQPQHF
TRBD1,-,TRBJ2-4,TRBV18,TGTGCCAGCTCACCTCCCGCAGGGGGACCCATTCAGTACTTC,CASSPPAGGPIQYF
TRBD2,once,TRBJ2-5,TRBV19,TGTGCCAGTAGCGAACTAGCGGGGGGACAGACCCAGTACTTC,CASSELAGGQTQYF
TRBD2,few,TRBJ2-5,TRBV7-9,TGTGCCAGCAGCCGTCCCGGACTAGCGGGGAGTGAGACCCAGTACTTC,CASSRPGLAGSETQYF
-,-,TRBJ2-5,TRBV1,TGCACCAGCAGCCAAGCCGATAGCGGGGGGGAAGAGACCCAGTACTTC,CTSSQADSGGEETQYF
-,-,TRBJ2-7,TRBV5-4,TGTGCCAGCAGCTCCTCAGGTAACACCTACGAGCAGTACTTC,CASSSSGNTYEQYF
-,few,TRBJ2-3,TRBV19,TGTGCCAGTAGTATGAGGATTGAAAGGGGAGATACGCAGTATTTT,CASSMRIERGDTQYF
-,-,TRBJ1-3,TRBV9,TGTGCCAGCAGCGTCGAGAGCTCTGGAAACACCATATATTTT,CASSVESSGNTIYF
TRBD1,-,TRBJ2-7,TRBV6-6,TGTGCCAGCAGGCGCAGGGGGCTGAGGGAGCAGTACTTC,CASRRRGLREQYF
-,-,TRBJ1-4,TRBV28,TGTGCCAGCACCCTAGCCCCGGGCAGACGGGATGAAAAACTGTTTTTT,CASTLAPGRRDEKLFF
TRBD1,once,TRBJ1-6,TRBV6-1,TGTGCCAGCAGTCTGCAGACACAGGGGGAACCCCTCCACTTT,CASSLQTQGEPLHF
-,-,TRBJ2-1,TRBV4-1,TGCGCCAGCAGCTATCTGGGCCTCTCCTACAATGAGCAGTTCTTC,CASSYLGLSYNEQFF
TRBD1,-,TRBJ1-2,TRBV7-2,TGTGCCAGCAGCTTAGCTGGGACAGGGTACTATGGCTACACCTTC,CASSLAGTGYYGYTF
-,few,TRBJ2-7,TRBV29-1,TGCAGCGTTGTTGGCAACTCCTACGAGCAGTACTTC,CSVVGNSYEQYF
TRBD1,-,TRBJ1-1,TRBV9,TGTGCCAGCAGCATAGGGACAGAGAACACTGAAGCTTTCTTT,CASSIGTENTEAFF
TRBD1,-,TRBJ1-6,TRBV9,TGTGCCAGCAGCCTTGGGACAGCGGAAGGTTCACCCCTCCACTTT,CASSLGTAEGSPLHF
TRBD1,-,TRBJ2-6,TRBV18,TGTGCCAGCTCACCCAGACAGGGGTCCGGGGCCAACGTCCTGACTTTC,CASSPRQGSGANVLTF
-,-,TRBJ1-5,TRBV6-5,TGTGCCAGCACCAATTCGGGGGGGAATCAGCCCCAGCATTTT,CASTNSGGNQPQHF
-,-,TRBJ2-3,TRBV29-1,TGCAGCGTCGCACAGGGTTCGGGGACAGATACGCAGTATTTT,CSVAQGSGTDTQYF
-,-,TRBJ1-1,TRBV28,TGTGCCAGCAGTTTTGATCAGGGGAACACTGAAGCTTTCTTT,CASSFDQGNTEAFF
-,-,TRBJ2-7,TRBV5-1,TGCGCCAGCAGCTTGGCGGGGTTAACCCAGACATACGAGCAGTACTTC,CASSLAGLTQTYEQYF
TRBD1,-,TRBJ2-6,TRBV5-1,TGCGCCAGCAGCCTCCTGGACAGGGGATCAGGGGCCAACGTCCTGACTTTC,CASSLLDRGSGANVLTF
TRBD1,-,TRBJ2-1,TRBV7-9,TGTGCCAGCAGCCCAACCCCGGGACAGGGGGCCAATGAGCAGTTCTTC,CASSPTPGQGANEQFF